This T cell receptor beta chain was documented in a study of T cell responses to AZD1222 COVID-19 vaccine. Study outcomes and limitations: Only 5 or 6 people who got AZD1222 tested seropositive at baseline.

Clones were read by immunoSEQ multiplex PCR, and TCRdb kept only the in-frame ones, dropping some. The sample records about 150,000 clones, around nine tenths being singletons. This clone is a singleton in its sample. The antigen remains unidentified. This CDR3 region has 11 residues. Germline V CDR1 and CDR2: LNHDA, SQIVND (reference sequence). V was pared by 7 bases and J by 3 bases, with 4 bases between. The specimen was peripheral blood, collected on day 0 of AZD1222 vaccination. This chain links TRBV19 with TRBJ2-1; D unclear. The clonotype comes from an adult in good health. The DNA for the CDR3 is TGTGCCAGTATTAACTACAATGAGCAGTTCTTC. Translation: CASINYNEQFF.